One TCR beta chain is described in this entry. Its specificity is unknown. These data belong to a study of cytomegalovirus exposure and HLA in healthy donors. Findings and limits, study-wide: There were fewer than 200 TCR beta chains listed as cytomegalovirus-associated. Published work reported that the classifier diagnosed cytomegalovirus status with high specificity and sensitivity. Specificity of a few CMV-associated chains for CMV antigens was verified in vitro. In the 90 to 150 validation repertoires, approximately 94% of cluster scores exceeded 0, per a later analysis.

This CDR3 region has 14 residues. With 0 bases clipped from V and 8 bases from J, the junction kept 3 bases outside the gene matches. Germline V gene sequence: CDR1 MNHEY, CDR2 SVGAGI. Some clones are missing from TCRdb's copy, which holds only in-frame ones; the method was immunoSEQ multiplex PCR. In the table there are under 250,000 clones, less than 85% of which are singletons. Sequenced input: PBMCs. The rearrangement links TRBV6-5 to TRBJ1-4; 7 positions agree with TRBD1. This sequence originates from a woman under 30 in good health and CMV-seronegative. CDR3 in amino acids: CASSYSQGVEKLFF. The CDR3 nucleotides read TGTGCCAGCAGTTACTCCCAGGGGGTAGAAAAACTGTTTTTT.